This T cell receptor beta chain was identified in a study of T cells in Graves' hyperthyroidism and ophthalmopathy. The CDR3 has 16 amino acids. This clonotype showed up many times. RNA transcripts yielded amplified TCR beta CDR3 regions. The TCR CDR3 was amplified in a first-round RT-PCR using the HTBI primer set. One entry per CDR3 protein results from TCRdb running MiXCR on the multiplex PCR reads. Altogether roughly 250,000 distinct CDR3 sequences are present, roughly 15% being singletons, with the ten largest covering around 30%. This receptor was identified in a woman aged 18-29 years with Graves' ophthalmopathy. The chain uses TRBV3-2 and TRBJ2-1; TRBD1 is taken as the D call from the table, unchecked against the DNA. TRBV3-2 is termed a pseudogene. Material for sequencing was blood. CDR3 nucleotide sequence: TGTGCCAGCAGCCAAGCCACACCGGGCCACAACAATGAGCAGTTCTTC. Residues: CASSQATPGHNNEQFF.